This T cell receptor beta chain is drawn from a study of blood T cell repertoires in COVID-19. TCRdb's copy holds only in-frame clones and misses some; the assay was immunoSEQ multiplex PCR. Of around 300,000 clones listed, over 70% were seen once; the top ten hold 3%. The CDR3 covers 12 residues. Trimming removed 4 bases at V and 3 bases at J, with 10 bases between. CDR1 is SQVTM, CDR2 ANQGSEA, per germline. This receptor was taken from a man aged 25 to 40 with active or convalescent COVID-19. V is TRBV29-1 and J is TRBJ2-7; the D is unclear. The sample consisted of peripheral blood. The CDR3, as DNA: TGCAGCGTTGGGTCGCAGTACTACGAGCAGTACTTC. This gives the protein CSVGSQYYEQYF.